The 25 T cell receptor beta chains below were found in one sample sequenced in a study of T cell changes during pregnancy in multiple sclerosis. Profiling relied on immunoSEQ multiplex PCR, and the TCRdb table lists in-frame clones only, not all of them. The sample has 65,000 to 85,000 clones, roughly 90% seen once. The sequencing used peripheral blood, collected in the first trimester of pregnancy. These receptors originate from a female donor in good health, enrolled as a control in a pregnancy study.

This chain's CDR3 is CASSFGPLAGDYEQYF. CDR3 sequence (DNA): TGCGCCAGCAGCTTCGGGCCACTAGCGGGAGACTACGAGCAGTACTTC. The V call is TRBV5-1, the J call TRBJ2-7; the match to TRBD2 covers 11 bases. The J segment lost 3 bases and the V segment lost 2 bases, leaving 7 bases of the junction unmatched. The CDR3 loop spans 16 amino acids. Germline CDR1 and CDR2: SGHRS and YFSETQ.

This clone has only a few counts. The chain combines TRBV7-8 with TRBJ2-1; D is undetermined. This CDR3 contains 11 residues. Germline V lookup: CDR1 SGHVS, CDR2 FQNEAQ. V gave up 6 bases and J gave up 4 bases, with 4 bases separating them. The CDR3 loop reads CASSPYNEQFF. The CDR3 DNA follows: TGTGCCAGCAGTCCTTACAATGAGCAGTTCTTC. Full variable domain (remainder filled in from reference TRBV7-8 and TRBJ2-1): GAGVSQSPRYKVAKRGQDVALRCDPISGHVSLFWYQQALGQGPEFLTYFQNEAQLDKSGLPSDRFFAERPEGSVSTLKIQRTQQEDSAVYLCASSPYNEQFFGPGTRLTVL.

The rearrangement uses TRBV9 and TRBJ1-1, with no clear D. Trimming removed 0 bases from V and 3 bases from J, with 12 bases in between. The germline gives CDR1 SGDLS, CDR2 YYNGEE. The CDR3 is 15 residues long. CDR3 protein: CASSVGLGTYTEAFF. DNA for the CDR3: TGTGCCAGCAGCGTAGGTCTAGGAACCTACACTGAAGCTTTCTTT. The variable domain in full, with the rest retrieved from reference TRBV9 and TRBJ1-1, is DSGVTQTPKHLITATGQRVTLRCSPRSGDLSVYWYQQSLDQGLQFLIQYYNGEERAKGNILERFSAQQFPDLHSELNLSSLELGDSALYFCASSVGLGTYTEAFFGQGTRLTVV.

This rearrangement joins TRBV5-1 to TRBJ2-2, with 8 bases lining up with TRBD1. Germline-derived CDR1 and CDR2 are SGHRS and YFSETQ. The CDR3 runs to 18 residues. Trimming took 4 bases from V and 4 from J; bases not matched to a gene: 15. CDR3 sequence: CASSATDRQGIFTGELFF. CDR3 nucleotides: TGCGCCAGCAGCGCGACCGATAGACAGGGGATATTCACCGGGGAGCTGTTTTTT. Looking up the rest from reference TRBV5-1 and TRBJ2-2 gives the full variable domain: KAGVTQTPRYLIKTRGQQVTLSCSPISGHRSVSWYQQTPGQGLQFLFEYFSETQRNKGNFPGRFSGRQFSNSRSEMNVSTLELGDSALYLCASSATDRQGIFTGELFFGEGSRLTVL.

The chain recombines TRBV29-1 with TRBJ2-7, with 9 positions matching TRBD1. Losses at the gene ends were 4 bases for V and 7 bases for J; bases not matched to a gene: 8. The CDR3 is made up of 13 amino acids. Germline V gene sequence: CDR1 SQVTM, CDR2 ANQGSEA. CDR3 residues: CSVGDRAKREQYF. In DNA form, the CDR3 reads TGCAGCGTTGGGGACAGGGCTAAGAGGGAGCAGTACTTC.

This clone appeared a few times. The chain combines TRBV19 with TRBJ1-1, with D unresolved. The CDR3 is 15 amino acids. Trimming cost V 4 bases and J 0 bases, with 12 bases left between them. CDR1 and CDR2 (germline): LNHDA, SQIVND (reference sequence). In DNA, the CDR3 is TGTGCCAGTAGTAGCGATGCACGCATGAACACTGAAGCTTTCTTT. It encodes CASSSDARMNTEAFF.

The genes are TRBV4-2 and TRBJ2-5; 7 positions agree with TRBD2. The CDR3 sequence is 18 residues long. V shed 0 bases, J shed 10 bases, and the junction held 20 bases outside the gene matches. Germline V CDR1 and CDR2: LGHNA, YNFKEQ. DNA of the CDR3: TGTGCCAGCAGCCAAGATCGGGGGGTGACTAGTTCATTGGGGGGCCAGTACTTC. This encodes CASSQDRGVTSSLGGQYF.

This chain links TRBV7-8 with TRBJ2-7, with D possibly TRBD2 on 5 matching bases. V was trimmed by 5 bases and J by 3 bases, leaving 17 bases between them. The CDR3 totals 15 residues. Looked up from germline, CDR1 is SGHVS and CDR2 is FQNEAQ. The CDR3 spells CASSLRRRANYEQYF. CDR3 DNA: TGTGCCAGCAGCCTCCGGAGGCGGGCTAACTACGAGCAGTACTTC.

A single count supports this clone. V gene TRBV27 combines with J gene TRBJ2-2; TRBD1 is a possible D gene (6 bases). The CDR3 runs to 16 residues. Germline CDR1 and CDR2: MNHEY and SMNVEV (reference sequence). Trimming took 5 bases from V and 0 from J, leaving 13 bases between them. This CDR3 is CASSPTGSSNTGELFF. In DNA, the CDR3 is TGTGCCAGCAGTCCAACAGGGTCATCGAACACCGGGGAGCTGTTTTTT.

V gene TRBV28 combines with J gene TRBJ1-5, with TRBD1 matching 7 bases. J gave up 3 bases and V 5 bases, and 7 bases lay outside the gene matches. Germline CDR1 and CDR2: MDHEN and SYDVKM. There are 15 residues in the CDR3. Here the CDR3 DNA reads TGTGCCAGCAGTGGGCCGGGACAGATCAATCAGCCCCAGCATTTT. Amino acid sequence: CASSGPGQINQPQHF.

V and J are TRBV27 and TRBJ1-5, with D perhaps matching TRBD1 (6 bases). V was clipped by 8 bases and J by 4 bases, with 15 bases between them. Germline V gene lookup returns CDR1 MNHEY and CDR2 SMNVEV (reference sequence). CDR3 length equals 14 residues. The CDR3 DNA is TGTGCCAGCTGTCCGGGACAACTAAATCAGCCCCAGCATTTT. The encoded protein is CASCPGQLNQPQHF.

V is TRBV5-6 and J is TRBJ2-7, with TRBD1 identical over 9 bases. CDR1 and CDR2 from the germline V gene are SGHDT and YYEEEE. J gave up 2 bases and V 2 bases, and 5 bases lay outside the gene matches. There are 15 residues in the CDR3. The CDR3 sequence: CASSFWDRVPYEQYF. The DNA for the CDR3 is TGTGCCAGCAGCTTTTGGGACAGGGTTCCCTACGAGCAGTACTTC.

This clone came up a few times. The chain is built from TRBV7-9 and TRBJ2-7; D gene ambiguous. The germline V gene encodes CDR1 SEHNR and CDR2 FQNEAQ (reference sequence). V was pared by 5 bases and J by 3 bases, with 11 bases between. The CDR3 is 13 amino acids. CDR3 region: CASSPVLLYEQYF. The CDR3, as DNA: TGTGCCAGCAGCCCGGTTCTCCTCTACGAGCAGTACTTC.

On this clone: At one end, the junction sequence differs from germline, possibly due to a read error. The rearrangement joins TRBV7-9 to TRBJ2-7; a weak D match, TRBD1 (5 bases). This CDR3 is 13 amino acids long. Germline V gives CDR1 SEHNR, CDR2 FQNEAQ (reference sequence). The DNA of the CDR3 is TGTGCCAGCAGCTTTCCCCCCTCAGGGCAGGGCACGTTC. Translated: CASSFPPSGQGTF.

The V call is TRBV6-4, the J call TRBJ1-5, with a tentative D call TRBD1 (6 bases). The CDR3 runs 18 residues. CDR1 and CDR2 from the germline V gene are MRHNA and SNTAGT. Trimming stripped 2 bases from V and 6 bases from J, with 23 bases between. CDR3 sequence reads: CASSDGGRGLREIQPQHF. In DNA form, the CDR3 reads TGTGCCAGCAGTGACGGGGGCAGGGGCCTAAGAGAAATTCAGCCCCAGCATTTT.

This clone has just one count. The gene calls are TRBV4-2 and TRBJ2-2; D is uncertain. CDR3 length: 14 residues. Trimming removed 5 bases at V and 2 bases at J, with 9 bases between. Germline CDR1 and CDR2: LGHNA and YNFKEQ. The CDR3 bases are TGTGCCAGCAGCTCAGGTATAAACACCGGGGAGCTGTTTTTT. Protein: CASSSGINTGELFF.

The gene calls are TRBV5-4 and TRBJ1-6; tentative D call: TRBD1 (5 bases). Between the trimmed V and J ends, which lost 0 bases and 8 bases, there was a span of 15 bases. The germline CDR1 and CDR2 sequences are SGHNT and YYREEE (reference sequence). The CDR3 sequence is 16 residues long. The CDR3 sequence: CASSLAGGGIYSPLHF. In DNA form, the CDR3 reads TGTGCCAGCAGCTTGGCCGGGGGGGGTATCTATTCACCCCTCCACTTT. The whole variable domain, remainder taken from reference TRBV5-4 and TRBJ1-6, is ETGVTQSPTHLIKTRGQQVTLRCSSQSGHNTVSWYQQALGQGPQFIFQYYREEENGRGNFPPRFSGLQFPNYSSELNVNALELDDSALYLCASSLAGGGIYSPLHFGNGTRLTVT.

The J gene is TRBJ2-7, the V gene TRBV6-5; D remains unclear. CDR1 and CDR2 (germline): MNHEY, SVGAGI. Trimming took off 6 bases at V and 4 bases at J, with 10 bases between the two ends. The CDR3 sequence is 12 residues long. The CDR3: CASSQLRYEQYF. CDR3 DNA sequence: TGTGCCAGCAGCCAACTGAGGTACGAGCAGTACTTC.

The chain employs TRBV4-1 and TRBJ2-5, with TRBD2 matching over 10 bases. The CDR3 consists of 15 residues. The germline V gene has CDR1 MGHRA and CDR2 YSYEKL. The V segment lost 4 bases and the J segment 5 bases; nucleotides outside the gene matches: 7. In DNA form, the CDR3 reads TGCGCCAGCAGCCTGCAGCGGGGGGGCCGGGAGACCCAGTACTTC. Protein: CASSLQRGGRETQYF.

V usage is TRBV9 and J usage is TRBJ2-3; 9 bases are shared with TRBD2. J was trimmed by 3 bases and V by 0 bases; bases with no gene match: 2. This CDR3 contains 15 residues. The germline gives CDR1 SGDLS, CDR2 YYNGEE. This chain's CDR3 is CASSVDGLATDTQYF. CDR3 nucleotide sequence: TGTGCCAGCAGCGTAGATGGACTAGCGACAGATACGCAGTATTTT.

The chain is built from TRBV12-5 and TRBJ2-4; D may be TRBD1 (6 bases). Trimming removed 2 bases from V and 3 bases from J, with 11 bases in between. The CDR3 runs 15 residues. Germline CDR1 LGHNT, CDR2 FRNRAP. CDR3 amino acids: CASGLITGSKNIQYF. CDR3 nucleotides: TGTGCTAGTGGTTTGATTACAGGGAGCAAAAACATTCAGTACTTC.

The chain links TRBV19 to TRBJ1-1; no clear D. Germline assignment: CDR1 LNHDA and CDR2 SQIVND (reference sequence). There are 14 residues in the CDR3. Trimming cost V 0 bases and J 4 bases, with 9 bases left between them. The DNA for the CDR3 is TGTGCCAGTAGTATAGAAAGACTCGGCACTGAAGCTTTCTTT. The encoded protein is CASSIERLGTEAFF.

The chain carries TRBV2 and TRBJ2-7, with TRBD1 identical over 9 bases. CDR3 size: 12 residues. V shed 10 bases and J 2 bases; nucleotides not matched to a gene: 3. CDR1 and CDR2 (germline): SNHLY, FYNNEI. The CDR3 nucleotides are TGTGCCACCGGGACAGGGACCTACGAGCAGTACTTC. Protein: CATGTGTYEQYF.

This sequence joins TRBV29-1 and TRBJ2-7, with 9 bases lining up with TRBD1. Germline V gives CDR1 SQVTM, CDR2 ANQGSEA. The CDR3 contains 15 residues. V shed 4 bases, J shed 2 bases, and the junction held 9 bases outside the gene matches. CDR3 protein: CSVGVVDRGPYEQYF. The CDR3 DNA reads TGCAGCGTTGGTGTCGTGGACAGGGGCCCCTACGAGCAGTACTTC.

The chain links TRBV19 to TRBJ2-3; possibly TRBD1 for D (5 bases). This CDR3 spans 14 amino acids. Germline values: CDR1 LNHDA, CDR2 SQIVND (reference sequence). Trimming shortened V by 4 bases and J by 2 bases, and 10 bases separated the two germline ends. The CDR3 nucleotides are TGTGCCAGTAGTAGTCTGGGGCACACAGATACGCAGTATTTT. It encodes CASSSLGHTDTQYF. The whole variable domain, remainder taken from reference TRBV19 and TRBJ2-3, is DGGITQSPKYLFRKEGQNVTLSCEQNLNHDAMYWYRQDPGQGLRLIYYSQIVNDFQKGDIAEGYSVSREKKESFPLTVTSAQKNPTAFYLCASSSLGHTDTQYFGPGTRLTVL.